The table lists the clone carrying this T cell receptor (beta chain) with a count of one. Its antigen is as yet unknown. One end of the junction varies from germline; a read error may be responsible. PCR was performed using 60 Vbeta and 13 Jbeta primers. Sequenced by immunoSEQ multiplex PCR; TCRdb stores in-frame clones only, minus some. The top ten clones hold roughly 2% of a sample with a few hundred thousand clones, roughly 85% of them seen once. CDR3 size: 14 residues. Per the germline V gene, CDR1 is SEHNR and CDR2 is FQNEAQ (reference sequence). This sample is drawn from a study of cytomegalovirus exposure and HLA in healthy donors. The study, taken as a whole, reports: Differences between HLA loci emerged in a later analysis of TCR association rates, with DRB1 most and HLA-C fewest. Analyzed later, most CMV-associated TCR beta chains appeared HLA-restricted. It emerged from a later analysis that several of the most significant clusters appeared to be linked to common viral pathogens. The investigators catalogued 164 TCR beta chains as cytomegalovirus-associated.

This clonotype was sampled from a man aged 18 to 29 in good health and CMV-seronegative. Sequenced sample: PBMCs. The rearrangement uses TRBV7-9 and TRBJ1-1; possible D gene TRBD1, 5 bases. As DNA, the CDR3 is TGTTCCAGCAGCCCCCAGGGCATGAACACTGAAGCTTTCTTT. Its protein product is CSSSPQGMNTEAFF.